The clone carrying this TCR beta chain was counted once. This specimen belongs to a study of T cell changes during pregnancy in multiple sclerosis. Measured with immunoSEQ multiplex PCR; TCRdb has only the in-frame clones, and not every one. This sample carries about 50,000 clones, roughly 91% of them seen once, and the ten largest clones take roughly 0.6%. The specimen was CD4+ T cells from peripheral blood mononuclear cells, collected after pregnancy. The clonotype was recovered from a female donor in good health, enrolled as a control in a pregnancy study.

The CDR3 reads CASSAGRRNTEAFF. The CDR3 nucleotides read TGTGCCAGTAGTGCGGGACGGAGGAACACTGAAGCTTTCTTT. The genes are TRBV19 and TRBJ1-1; the D gene is possibly TRBD1 (5 bases). V was trimmed by 5 bases and J by 1 base, leaving 11 bases between them. Germline V gene lookup returns CDR1 LNHDA and CDR2 SQIVND (reference sequence). The CDR3 covers 14 residues.